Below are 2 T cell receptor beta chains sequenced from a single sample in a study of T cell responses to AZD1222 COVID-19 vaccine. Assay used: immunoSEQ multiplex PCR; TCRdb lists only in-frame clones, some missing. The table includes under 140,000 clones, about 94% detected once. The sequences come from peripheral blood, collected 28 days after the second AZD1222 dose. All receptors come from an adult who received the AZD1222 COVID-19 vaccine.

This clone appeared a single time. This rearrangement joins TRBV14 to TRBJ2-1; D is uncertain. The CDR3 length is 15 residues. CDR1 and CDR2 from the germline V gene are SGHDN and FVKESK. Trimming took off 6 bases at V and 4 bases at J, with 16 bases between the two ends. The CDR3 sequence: CASSPPRTLYNEQFF. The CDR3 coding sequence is TGTGCCAGCAGTCCCCCCCGAACATTATACAATGAGCAGTTCTTC.

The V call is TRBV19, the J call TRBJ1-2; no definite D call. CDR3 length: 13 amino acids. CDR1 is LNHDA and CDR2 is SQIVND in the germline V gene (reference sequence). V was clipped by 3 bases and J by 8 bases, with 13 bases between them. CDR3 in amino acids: CASSMNSVGGYTF. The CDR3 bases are TGTGCCAGTAGTATGAATTCGGTAGGGGGCTACACCTTC.